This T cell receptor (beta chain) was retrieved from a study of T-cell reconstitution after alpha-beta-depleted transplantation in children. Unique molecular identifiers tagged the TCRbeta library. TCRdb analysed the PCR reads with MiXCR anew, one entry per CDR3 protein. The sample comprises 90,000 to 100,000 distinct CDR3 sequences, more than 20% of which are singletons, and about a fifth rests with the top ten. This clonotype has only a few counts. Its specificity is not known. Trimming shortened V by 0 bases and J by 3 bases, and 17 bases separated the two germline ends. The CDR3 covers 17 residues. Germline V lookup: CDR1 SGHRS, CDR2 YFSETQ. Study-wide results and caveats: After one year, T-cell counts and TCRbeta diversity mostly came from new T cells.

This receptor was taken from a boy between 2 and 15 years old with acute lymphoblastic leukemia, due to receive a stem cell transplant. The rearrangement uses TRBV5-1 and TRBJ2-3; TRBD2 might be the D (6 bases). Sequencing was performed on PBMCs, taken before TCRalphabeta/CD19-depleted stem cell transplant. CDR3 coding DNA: TGCGCCAGCAGCTTGGGTCCGCGGAGGGGCCCTACAGATACGCAGTATTTT. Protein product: CASSLGPRRGPTDTQYF.